Given below is one TCR beta chain in context. This clone appeared a single time. The clone's antigen remains unknown. No much larger clone exists at a distance of one base, and base qualities are not known. Trimming accounts for 6 bases at V and 4 bases at J, while the number of junction bases matched to no gene is 5. The CDR3, cysteine through phenylalanine, is 14 amino acids long. Only CDR3 DNA remains: 42 bases, in frame from the first base. Libraries were built with the immunoSEQ multiplex PCR assay. In its TCRdb copy, this immuneACCESS table keeps in-frame sequences only and misses some clones. Where compared with another copy, unresolved V genes explain less than half of these, and the others have no known cause. Across this sample there are just over 65,000 clones, with roughly 89% seen only once. The ten biggest clones cover roughly 0.8% of the sample. The data derive from a study of T cell changes during pregnancy in multiple sclerosis (dated by TCRdb to between 2017 and 2020). In the study overall: The study looked at changes in the T cell repertoire across pregnancy in women with multiple sclerosis.

The sample consisted of peripheral blood, taken in the second trimester of pregnancy. This TCR came from a female donor with multiple sclerosis, enrolled in a pregnancy study. The sequence links TRBV23-1 to TRBJ1-5; 8 middle bases align to TRBD1. TRBV23-1 falls under the ORF class, with uncertain function. CDR3 loop: CASRRDRFNQPQHF. The bases are TGCGCCAGCAGGAGGGACAGGTTTAATCAGCCCCAGCATTTT.